The 25 T cell receptor beta chains listed next were all sequenced from one sample in a study of chemoradiotherapy in HPV16-positive cancers. Repertoires were generated with immunoSEQ multiplex PCR, while TCRdb's copy carries only in-frame clones and drops some. The sample carries over 10,000 clones, about 77% recorded once. Sampling was conducted from a patient who underwent chemoradiotherapy. These receptors were collected from a human donor with HPV-associated anogenital cancer.

This clone has just one count. This chain joins TRBV19 and TRBJ2-2, with D hard to call. The CDR3 has 15 residues. The V end lost 3 bases, the J end lost 2 bases, and 10 bases lay between the germline ends. The germline V gene has CDR1 LNHDA and CDR2 SQIVND (reference sequence). This CDR3 reads CASSIWQRNTGELFF. The DNA for the CDR3 is TGTGCCAGTAGTATCTGGCAGAGAAACACCGGGGAGCTGTTTTTT. The full variable domain, with the rest looked up from reference TRBV19 and TRBJ2-2, is DGGITQSPKYLFRKEGQNVTLSCEQNLNHDAMYWYRQDPGQGLRLIYYSQIVNDFQKGDIAEGYSVSREKKESFPLTVTSAQKNPTAFYLCASSIWQRNTGELFFGEGSRLTVL.

This clone was observed a handful of times. The rearrangement uses TRBV4-2 and TRBJ1-2, with TRBD1 matching 8 bases. Germline trimming cut 4 bases from V and 2 bases from J; bases unmatched to any gene: 12. This CDR3 spans 17 amino acids. The germline CDR1 and CDR2 sequences are LGHNA and YNFKEQ. CDR3 coding DNA: TGTGCCAGCAGCCCAGGACGATCAGGGGGCGCGAACTATGGCTACACCTTC. Residues: CASSPGRSGGANYGYTF.

The J gene is TRBJ1-1, the V gene TRBV5-1; no clear D. V lost 3 bases, J lost 4 bases, and 10 bases lay in between. The CDR3 contains 13 residues. The germline gives CDR1 SGHRS, CDR2 YFSETQ. CDR3 coding DNA: TGCGCCAGCAGCTACGACGGAATCACTGAAGCTTTCTTT. This codes for CASSYDGITEAFF.

The rearrangement links TRBV18 to TRBJ1-1, with 8 bases matching TRBD1. V trimming: 4 bases; J trimming: 2 bases; junction bases outside the gene matches: 3. CDR3 length equals 14 residues. The germline CDR1 and CDR2 sequences are KGHSH and LQKENI. CDR3 DNA: TGTGCCAGCTCACAGGACAGGGTTAACACTGAAGCTTTCTTT. Its translation: CASSQDRVNTEAFF. Complete variable domain (other parts from reference TRBV18 and TRBJ1-1): NAGVMQNPRHLVRRRGQEARLRCSPMKGHSHVYWYRQLPEEGLKFMVYLQKENIIDESGMPKERFSAEFPKEGPSILRIQQVVRGDSAAYFCASSQDRVNTEAFFGQGTRLTVV.

In regard to this clone: Other DNA sequences in the same sample also yield this CDR3. V is TRBV12-5 and J is TRBJ2-1, with unresolved D. The V and J ends lost 0 bases and 0 bases respectively, with 9 bases between them. The CDR3 contains 16 residues. The germline V gene encodes CDR1 LGHNT and CDR2 FRNRAP. CDR3 loop: CASGLVKSSSYNEQFF. CDR3 nucleotides: TGTGCTAGTGGTTTGGTAAAATCAAGCTCCTACAATGAGCAGTTCTTC.

In nucleotides, the CDR3 is TGTGCCAGCAGTCTTAGCGGGATCTCCTACAATGAGCAGTTCTTC. Protein product: CASSLSGISYNEQFF. This sequence joins TRBV11-3 and TRBJ2-1; the match to TRBD2 covers 8 bases. Germline CDR1 is SGHNT and CDR2 is YENEEA. V dropped 6 bases and J dropped 0; count of bases not matched to a gene: 4. There are 15 residues in the CDR3.

The V call is TRBV18, the J call TRBJ2-5, with D unresolved. The CDR3 is 14 amino acids. In germline, CDR1 is KGHSH, CDR2 LQKENI. V was shortened by 6 bases and J by 3 bases, with 14 bases between the two germline ends. The CDR3 loop reads CASSLFSEKETQYF. In DNA form, the CDR3 reads TGTGCCAGCTCTCTGTTTTCCGAGAAAGAGACCCAGTACTTC. The whole variable domain, filled in from reference TRBV18 and TRBJ2-5, reads NAGVMQNPRHLVRRRGQEARLRCSPMKGHSHVYWYRQLPEEGLKFMVYLQKENIIDESGMPKERFSAEFPKEGPSILRIQQVVRGDSAAYFCASSLFSEKETQYFGPGTRLLVL.

This clone has a single count. V usage is TRBV7-2 and J usage is TRBJ1-3; D is unresolved. CDR1 is SGHTA, CDR2 FQGNSA, per germline. The CDR3 runs 12 residues. The V end was cut by 3 bases, the J end by 4 bases, with 4 bases between. CDR3 sequence: CASSLNGNTIYF. The CDR3 DNA follows: TGTGCCAGCAGCTTGAACGGAAACACCATATATTTT. The full variable domain, its missing parts supplied by reference TRBV7-2 and TRBJ1-3, is GAGVSQSPSNKVTEKGKDVELRCDPISGHTALYWYRQSLGQGLEFLIYFQGNSAPDKSGLPSDRFSAERTGGSVSTLTIQRTQQEDSAVYLCASSLNGNTIYFGEGSWLTVV.

The chain is built from TRBV4-3 and TRBJ1-1; D is unclear. The CDR3 extends over 14 amino acids. V was pared by 0 bases and J by 3 bases, with 8 bases between. CDR1 is LGHNA, CDR2 YSLEER, per germline. The CDR3 region is CASSQDTRYTEAFF. CDR3 DNA sequence: TGCGCCAGCAGCCAAGATACGAGGTACACTGAAGCTTTCTTT.

V usage is TRBV5-4 and J usage is TRBJ2-2; D gene unclear. This CDR3 spans 16 amino acids. Germline V gene sequence: CDR1 SGHNT, CDR2 YYREEE (reference sequence). V was trimmed by 2 bases and J by 4 bases, leaving 15 bases between them. The chain's CDR3 is CASSLSSGPSTGELFF. In nucleotides, the CDR3 is TGTGCCAGCAGCTTATCCTCAGGCCCCAGCACCGGGGAGCTGTTTTTT.

This clone was seen a single time. Sequence at one end of the junction differs from germline and may be a read error. The chain uses TRBV6-5 and TRBJ1-2; TRBD1 might be the D (5 bases). The CDR3 length is 15 residues. Germline loops: CDR1 MNHEY, CDR2 SVGAGI. The CDR3 spells CTSSYLAAGGYGYTF. The CDR3 DNA follows: TGTACCAGCAGTTACTTAGCCGCCGGGGGCTATGGCTACACCTTC.

The V gene is TRBV5-1, the J gene TRBJ2-2; a weak D match, TRBD1 (6 bases). V was trimmed by 2 bases and J by 3 bases, leaving 8 bases between them. This CDR3 region has 14 residues. Germline loops: CDR1 SGHRS, CDR2 YFSETQ. The CDR3 protein is CASSFRGYTGELFF. DNA for the CDR3: TGCGCCAGCAGCTTCAGGGGATACACCGGGGAGCTGTTTTTT.

The chain is built from TRBV27 and TRBJ2-5, with D possibly being TRBD2 (5 bases). The CDR3 is 14 amino acids. Germline V gene data show CDR1 as MNHEY and CDR2 as SMNVEV (reference sequence). V was trimmed by 2 bases and J by 4 bases, leaving 11 bases between them. The CDR3 coding sequence is TGTGCCAGCAGTTTAATCGGGGTGGGAGAGACCCAGTACTTC. This encodes CASSLIGVGETQYF.

This clone appeared once. V is TRBV21-1 and J is TRBJ1-5; TRBD1 is the table's D call and was not checked against the DNA. TRBV21-1 is a documented pseudogene. CDR3 size: 17 residues. CDR3: CASSDQQGRECNQPQHF. The CDR3 coding sequence is TGTGCCAGCAGCGATCAACAGGGTAGGGAGTGCAATCAGCCCCAGCATTTT.

The chain employs TRBV11-3 and TRBJ2-3; D might be TRBD1 or TRBD2, each matching 6 bases. The germline V gene encodes CDR1 SGHNT and CDR2 YENEEA. Deletions cut 5 bases from V and 6 bases from J, with 24 bases between. This CDR3 is 17 amino acids long. CDR3 bases: TGTGCCAGCAGCCCTAGCTTTGAGGGGGGCCTTTCGGATACGCAGTATTTT. Translated, it gives CASSPSFEGGLSDTQYF.

The rearrangement joins TRBV6-5 to TRBJ2-7, with 12 positions matching TRBD2. The trim removed 2 bases at V and 3 bases at J, leaving 5 bases unmatched. Germline V gene data show CDR1 as MNHEY and CDR2 as SVGAGI. CDR3 length: 16 residues. CDR3 nucleotide sequence: TGTGCCAGCAGTTACGAAGGACTAGCGGGGAGCTACGAGCAGTACTTC. This codes for CASSYEGLAGSYEQYF.

The chain joins TRBV19 to TRBJ1-2; D is perhaps TRBD1 (6 bases). Per the germline V gene, CDR1 is LNHDA and CDR2 is SQIVND (reference sequence). The germline V and J ends were trimmed by 6 bases and 4 bases, with 15 bases remaining between them. This CDR3 region has 14 residues. CDR3 amino acids: CASSATTGFYGYTF. The DNA for the CDR3 is TGTGCCAGTAGCGCCACGACAGGTTTCTATGGCTACACCTTC. The variable domain in full, with the rest retrieved from reference TRBV19 and TRBJ1-2, is DGGITQSPKYLFRKEGQNVTLSCEQNLNHDAMYWYRQDPGQGLRLIYYSQIVNDFQKGDIAEGYSVSREKKESFPLTVTSAQKNPTAFYLCASSATTGFYGYTFGSGTRLTVV.

This clone has more than one count but fewer than ten. V is TRBV10-3 and J is TRBJ2-1, with D possibly matching TRBD2 (5 bases). Trimming stripped 5 bases from V and 5 bases from J, with 10 bases between. The V gene's germline CDR1 is ENHRY and CDR2 SYGVKD. This CDR3 is built from 13 residues. CDR3 in amino acids: CAISRELNNEQFF. The CDR3 DNA sequence: TGTGCCATCAGTCGGGAACTTAACAATGAGCAGTTCTTC.

This chain uses TRBV6-1 with TRBJ1-4; the D gene is possibly TRBD1 (6 bases). Trimming removed 4 bases at V and 7 bases at J, with 10 bases between. The CDR3 runs to 13 residues. The germline CDR1 and CDR2 sequences are MNHNS and SASEGT. The CDR3 nucleotides read TGTGCCAGCAGTGGGCAGGGGAGTGAAAAACTGTTTTTT. It translates to CASSGQGSEKLFF.

This clone showed up just a few times. The rearrangement uses TRBV5-1 and TRBJ2-3; 7 bases fit TRBD1. Germline loops: CDR1 SGHRS, CDR2 YFSETQ. V lost 4 bases and J lost 2; bases outside the gene matches: 10. This CDR3 is 16 amino acids long. CDR3 coding DNA: TGCGCCAGCAGCCCGAATCCCGACAGGGACACAGATACGCAGTATTTT. It translates to CASSPNPDRDTDTQYF.

The rearrangement uses TRBV5-4 and TRBJ2-2, with 8 bases that match TRBD2. J gave up 6 bases and V 4 bases, and 2 bases lay outside the gene matches. The germline V gene encodes CDR1 SGHNT and CDR2 YYREEE (reference sequence). The CDR3 length is 13 residues. CDR3 sequence (DNA): TGTGCCAGCAGCCGGGGGGGTTCCGGGGAGCTGTTTTTT. Translating gives CASSRGGSGELFF.

There are a few counts of this clone. The chain employs TRBV2 and TRBJ2-7; D not resolved. V was shortened by 5 bases and J by 4 bases, with 9 bases between the two germline ends. Germline CDR1 is SNHLY and CDR2 is FYNNEI. The CDR3 has 12 amino acids. DNA of the CDR3: TGTGCCAGCAGTACCCAAGCGTACGAGCAGTACTTC. Protein: CASSTQAYEQYF. Using reference TRBV2 and TRBJ2-7 for the parts outside the CDR3, the full variable domain is EPEVTQTPSHQVTQMGQEVILRCVPISNHLYFYWYRQILGQKVEFLVSFYNNEISEKSEIFDDQFSVERPDGSNFTLKIRSTKLEDSAMYFCASSTQAYEQYFGPGTRLTVT.

This sequence joins TRBV5-6 and TRBJ1-2; D possibly corresponds to TRBD1 (5 bases). The CDR3 contains 14 residues. Trimming removed 3 bases from V and 8 bases from J, with 17 bases in between. In germline, CDR1 is SGHDT, CDR2 YYEEEE. The CDR3 loop reads CASSSPPGLHGYTF. The CDR3 nucleotides read TGTGCCAGCAGCTCTCCCCCAGGGCTTCACGGCTACACCTTC.

V is TRBV7-2 and J is TRBJ2-5; unclear D gene. This CDR3 has 12 residues. Trimming stripped 2 bases from V and 4 bases from J, with 5 bases between. CDR1 SGHTA and CDR2 FQGNSA come from the germline V gene. CDR3 sequence (DNA): TGTGCCAGCAGCTTACTAGGAGAGACCCAGTACTTC. Protein: CASSLLGETQYF.

This clone has only a few counts. In the same sample, other DNA sequences code for this CDR3. The chain has TRBV20-1 and TRBJ1-2; TRBD1 is a possible D gene (6 bases). V lost 2 bases and J 6 bases, leaving 7 bases between the germline ends. The V gene's germline CDR1 is DFQATT and CDR2 SNEGSKA (reference sequence). CDR3 length: 11 amino acids. CDR3 nucleotides: TGCAGTGCTAGAAGGGGGAATGGCTACACCTTC. Its protein product is CSARRGNGYTF.